These T cell receptor beta chains were read from a single sample in a study of cytomegalovirus exposure and HLA in healthy donors. Some clones are missing from TCRdb's copy, which holds only in-frame ones; the method was immunoSEQ multiplex PCR. The sample lists roughly 150,000 clones; around four fifths were seen once. Sequencing was done on a sample of PBMCs. The receptors here all came from a boy aged 2 to 10 in good health and CMV-seronegative. The CDR3 runs from the conserved cysteine through the conserved F or W. Each record gives: D gene, J gene, V gene, clone size, CDR3 DNA, CDR3 protein. A D gene is named only where the DNA matches it firmly. Expanded clones get a size class; other rows say once, few or many, or leave the size out.

-,TRBJ2-3,TRBV20-1,-,TGCAGTGCGCAGGTCGTAGATACGCAGTATTTT,CSAQVVDTQYF
TRBD2,TRBJ2-1,TRBV27,-,TGTGCCAGCAGTCCTAGCGGGAGAGGGAATGAGCAGTTCTTC,CASSPSGRGNEQFF
-,TRBJ1-3,TRBV7-3,-,TGTGCCTGCAGCTTAATCCCCAGCCCGGCGCGGGGAAACACCATATATTTT,CACSLIPSPARGNTIYF
-,TRBJ2-4,TRBV19,-,TGTGCCAGTAGTATAGATGTGGGAGTAGACAAAAACATTCAGTACTTC,CASSIDVGVDKNIQYF
TRBD1,TRBJ2-7,TRBV6-6,-,TGTGCCAGCAGTTACATACGACAGGGGTCGTCCTACGAGCAGTACTTC,CASSYIRQGSSYEQYF
-,TRBJ2-5,TRBV27,-,TGTGCCAGCAGTTTATCGCCCCGGGTCGGGGAGACCCAGTACTTC,CASSLSPRVGETQYF
-,TRBJ1-1,TRBV5-6,once,TGTGCCAGCAGCTTAAGGACATCCAACACTGAAGCTTTCTTT,CASSLRTSNTEAFF
-,TRBJ1-4,TRBV5-8,-,TGTGCCAGCAGCTTCGGGGGGCTCCCGCTTGTTGCAACTAATGAAAAACTGTTTTTT,CASSFGGLPLVATNEKLFF
TRBD1,TRBJ1-5,TRBV19,-,TGTGCCGGACGGGACAGGGGCGCCCACGGGCCCCAGCATTTT,CAGRDRGAHGPQHF
-,TRBJ1-2,TRBV7-9,-,TGTGCCAGCAGCCTCCAGGGAGGCTACACCTTC,CASSLQGGYTF
-,TRBJ2-3,TRBV10-3,-,TGTGCCACCGCTCGAACAGGGTCAGATACGCAGTATTTT,CATARTGSDTQYF
TRBD2,TRBJ2-5,TRBV5-1,-,TGCGCCAGCAGCTTCCTAGCGGGGGGGCTGGAGACCCAGTACTTC,CASSFLAGGLETQYF
-,TRBJ1-2,TRBV6-1,-,TGTGCCAGCAGACTAATAGGACAGTTTGGCTACACCTTC,CASRLIGQFGYTF
-,TRBJ1-4,TRBV13,few,TGTGCCAGCAGACCTTGGGGCAGTAGTAATGAAAAACTGTTTTTT,CASRPWGSSNEKLFF
-,TRBJ1-3,TRBV9,few,TGTGCCAGCAGCCAGGGACAAGGCTCTGGAAACACCATATATTTT,CASSQGQGSGNTIYF
TRBD2,TRBJ2-5,TRBV10-3,-,TGTGCCATCAGCTACGGACTAGAGGAGACCCAGTACTTC,CAISYGLEETQYF
-,TRBJ2-7,TRBV7-9,-,TGCGCCAGCAGCTTGACCAGGGGGAGGAACGAGCAGTACTTC,CASSLTRGRNEQYF
-,TRBJ2-5,TRBV7-7,-,TGTGCCAGCAGCTTACGACATGAAGAGACCCAGTACTTC,CASSLRHEETQYF
-,TRBJ2-7,TRBV6-5,-,TGTGCCAGCAGTTTCCATCTCGAGCCCCCCGTTTACGAGCAGTACTTC,CASSFHLEPPVYEQYF
-,TRBJ1-3,TRBV6-6,-,TGTGCCAGAGGGGGTTACGACAGGTACTCTGGAAACACCATATATTTT,CARGGYDRYSGNTIYF
TRBD1,TRBJ2-3,TRBV7-3,-,TGTGCCAGCAGCTTAGCGGACAGGGGTACCGATTATACGCAGTATTTT,CASSLADRGTDYTQYF
-,TRBJ1-1,TRBV7-9,-,TGTGCCAGCAGCTTAAAGGTCGCCAGGTCCTTACCAGACACTGAAGCTTTCTTT,CASSLKVARSLPDTEAFF
-,TRBJ2-4,TRBV9,-,TGTGCCAGCAGCCCACGACCCGAGCCAGACAGCCTATCCTCCATTCAGTACTTC,CASSPRPEPDSLSSIQYF
-,TRBJ2-3,TRBV28,-,TGTGCCAGCAGTTCAGGGACAGATACGCAGTATTTT,CASSSGTDTQYF
TRBD1,TRBJ1-2,TRBV30,-,TGTGCCTGGAGTCAAATGGGGGACAGCTATGGCTACACCTTC,CAWSQMGDSYGYTF
TRBD1,TRBJ2-5,TRBV7-9,-,TGTGCCAGCAGCTCGGACAGGGGTGATTGGACCCAGTACTTC,CASSSDRGDWTQYF
TRBD2,TRBJ2-7,TRBV7-2,-,TGTGCCAGCATCATTCTAGCGGGAGATTCCGACGAGCAGTACTTC,CASIILAGDSDEQYF
TRBD2,TRBJ2-4,TRBV7-9,-,TGTGCCAGCAGCTTACTAGGGCTAGCGGGAGCAAAAAACATTCAGTACTTC,CASSLLGLAGAKNIQYF
-,TRBJ1-1,TRBV10-3,-,TGTGCCATCAGTGATAGGGGGGGCGTTCGCACTGAAGCTTTCTTT,CAISDRGGVRTEAFF
-,TRBJ1-2,TRBV18,few,TGTGCCAGCTCTCCGGGGGGTCGGTATGGCTACACCTTC,CASSPGGRYGYTF
TRBD2,TRBJ2-1,TRBV5-1,-,TGCGCCAGCAGCTTGGTGACTAGCGGGAGCCATGAGCAGTTCTTC,CASSLVTSGSHEQFF
TRBD1,TRBJ1-2,TRBV7-9,-,TGTGCCAGCAGCTCTTGGACAGGGGCCACTCAGGGCTATGGCTACACCTTC,CASSSWTGATQGYGYTF
-,TRBJ2-1,TRBV11-2,-,TGTGCCAGCAGCTTACGGACGGGGTTTCATCTGGATGAGCAGTTCTTC,CASSLRTGFHLDEQFF
-,TRBJ1-1,TRBV19,once,TGTGCCAGTAGTCCCGGCAGGGGACTGAACACTGAAGCTTTCTTT,CASSPGRGLNTEAFF
TRBD2,TRBJ2-7,TRBV6-5,few,TGTGCCAGCAGAGGCCACCGGGACTACACCTACGAGCAGTACTTC,CASRGHRDYTYEQYF
TRBD2,TRBJ2-7,TRBV7-2,-,TGTGCCAGCAGCCGTCGGACTAGCGGGGTTAGCTCCTACGAGCAGTACTTC,CASSRRTSGVSSYEQYF
TRBD2,TRBJ2-3,TRBV7-6,once,TGTGCCAGCAGCGACACACGGGAGACTAGCTGGAATACGCAGTATTTT,CASSDTRETSWNTQYF
-,TRBJ1-1,TRBV6-5,-,TGTGCCAGCAGTTACCCAATGTCTGAAGCTTTCTTT,CASSYPMSEAFF
-,TRBJ1-6,TRBV19,-,TGTGCCAGTAGTATTGCGGGTCTCAATTCACCCCTCCACTTT,CASSIAGLNSPLHF
-,TRBJ2-1,TRBV2,-,TGTGCCAGCAGTGTTCTCCCAGGAGGGTCCTACAATGAGCAGTTCTTC,CASSVLPGGSYNEQFF
-,TRBJ2-2,TRBV15,-,TGTGCCACCAGCAGAGATTCAACGGAGACCGGGGAGCTGTTTTTT,CATSRDSTETGELFF
-,TRBJ1-5,TRBV11-3,-,TGTGCCAGCAGCTCAGGGGTGGATCAGCCCCAGCATTTT,CASSSGVDQPQHF
TRBD2,TRBJ2-1,TRBV9,-,TGTGCCAGCAGCGGTGGGACTAGCGGGGGGGAGGATGAGCAGTTCTTC,CASSGGTSGGEDEQFF
-,TRBJ2-1,TRBV10-3,-,TGTGCCATCAGACGGGACAATAACAATGAGCAGTTCTTC,CAIRRDNNNEQFF
TRBD1,TRBJ2-3,TRBV30,-,TGTGCCTGGAGTTTCGGACAGGTTAAAACAGATACGCAGTATTTT,CAWSFGQVKTDTQYF
-,TRBJ1-1,TRBV5-1,-,TGCGCCAGCAGCTGGGGGCTGGCAGTGAACACTGAAGCTTTCTTT,CASSWGLAVNTEAFF
-,TRBJ1-2,TRBV4-2,-,TGTGCCAGCAGCCAAGACCACCCAACCGGGGGAACCTTCTACACCTTC,CASSQDHPTGGTFYTF
-,TRBJ1-5,TRBV10-2,-,TGCGCCAGCAGTACAGGAAATCAGCCCCAGCATTTT,CASSTGNQPQHF
-,TRBJ1-1,TRBV29-1,-,TGCAGCGTTGTATTCCCCCGGAGGACAGACTCTGAAGCTTTCTTT,CSVVFPRRTDSEAFF
-,TRBJ1-3,TRBV7-2,-,TGTGCCAGCAGCTTAGCGTCGGGGAGAAACACCATATATTTT,CASSLASGRNTIYF
-,TRBJ1-4,TRBV19,-,TGTGCCAGTCGGGATCTGAGGGATGAAGAAAAACTGTTTTTT,CASRDLRDEEKLFF
-,TRBJ2-1,TRBV11-2,-,TGTGCCAGCTCCGGAGGCGTGCAGTTCTTC,CASSGGVQFF